The 26 T cell receptor beta chains below come from one sample, sequenced in a study of human versus mouse CDR3 diversity and MHC coevolution. Sequenced by immunoSEQ multiplex PCR; TCRdb stores in-frame clones only, minus some. The sample lists tens of thousands of clones; 85% to 95% were seen once. The sample comprised naive CD4+ T cells from blood. Subset reported: CD45RO-negative CD62L-positive naive CD4 T cells. These receptors were taken from a person between 55 and 69 years old in good health.

The chain is built from TRBV7-3 and TRBJ1-1, with D hard to call. The V and J ends lost 5 bases and 0 bases respectively, with 10 bases between them. Germline V lookup: CDR1 SGHTA, CDR2 FQGTGA. The length of the CDR3 is 14 residues. Here the CDR3 reads CASSPGLLNTEAFF. CDR3 DNA: TGTGCCAGCAGCCCCGGACTGTTGAACACTGAAGCTTTCTTT. Supplemented by reference TRBV7-3 and TRBJ1-1, the full variable domain reads GAGVSQTPSNKVTEKGKYVELRCDPISGHTALYWYRQSLGQGPEFLIYFQGTGAADDSGLPNDRFFAVRPEGSVSTLKIQRTERGDSAVYLCASSPGLLNTEAFFGQGTRLTVV.

This sequence joins TRBV18 and TRBJ1-2; 7 bases map to TRBD1. Germline CDR1 is KGHSH and CDR2 is LQKENI. V lost 5 bases, J lost 4 bases, and 7 bases stayed unmatched. The CDR3 loop spans 14 amino acids. CDR3 nucleotides: TGTGCCAGCTCAGTCGACAGGGACGGCTATGGCTACACCTTC. It yields the protein CASSVDRDGYGYTF.

The chain couples TRBV19 to TRBJ2-1, with 9 bases fitting TRBD1. The J segment lost 4 bases and the V segment lost 4 bases, leaving 5 bases of the junction unmatched. CDR1 and CDR2 from the germline V gene are LNHDA and SQIVND (reference sequence). This CDR3 is 15 amino acids long. As DNA, the CDR3 is TGTGCCAGTAGTAATACCGGGACAGGGTACAATGAGCAGTTCTTC. This sequence encodes CASSNTGTGYNEQFF.

V gene TRBV9 combines with J gene TRBJ2-1, with D perhaps TRBD2 (6 bases). This CDR3 has 16 amino acids. Between the trimmed V and J ends, which lost 0 bases and 0 bases, there was a span of 10 bases. The germline CDR1 and CDR2 sequences are SGDLS and YYNGEE. CDR3 bases: TGTGCCAGCAGCGTAGGCGGGATTAGCTCCTACAATGAGCAGTTCTTC. It is translated as CASSVGGISSYNEQFF.

The chain couples TRBV6-6 to TRBJ2-1, with 14 bases identical to TRBD2. CDR1 is MNHNY, CDR2 SVGAGI, per germline (reference sequence). V dropped 6 bases and J dropped 8; count of bases not matched to a gene: 9. This CDR3 comprises 16 residues. CDR3 in amino acids: CASRRGTSGSMDEQFF. DNA for the CDR3: TGTGCCAGCAGGAGAGGGACTAGCGGGAGTATGGATGAGCAGTTCTTC.

This chain connects TRBV10-2 to TRBJ1-5; D gene ambiguous. The V and J ends lost 3 bases and 1 base respectively, with 4 bases between them. The CDR3 spans 13 residues. Germline V gives CDR1 WSHSY, CDR2 SAAADI. The CDR3 sequence: CASSDRSNQPQHF. As DNA, the CDR3 is TGCGCCAGCAGTGATCGGAGCAATCAGCCCCAGCATTTT.

This chain joins TRBV9 and TRBJ2-7; 9 positions match TRBD2. CDR1 is SGDLS and CDR2 is YYNGEE in the germline V gene. The ends lost 5 bases at V and 6 bases at J; junction bases unmatched: 12. There are 15 residues in the CDR3. CDR3 region: CASSQTSGAFGEQYF. The CDR3 bases are TGTGCCAGCAGTCAGACTAGCGGAGCCTTCGGCGAGCAGTACTTC.

This sequence joins TRBV19 and TRBJ2-6, with a weak D call TRBD2 (5 bases). The V gene lost 7 bases and the J gene lost 6 bases, with 19 bases spanning the gap. The CDR3 totals 16 residues. Germline CDR1 is LNHDA and CDR2 is SQIVND (reference sequence). Here the CDR3 DNA reads TGTGCCAGTACCGAGGGCGATCTCTGGGCGGCCAACGTCCTGACTTTC. Residues: CASTEGDLWAANVLTF.

The CDR3 sequence is CASSPDRAANIQYF. DNA for the CDR3: TGTGCCAGCAGCCCCGACAGGGCGGCAAACATTCAGTACTTC. The rearrangement uses TRBV7-6 and TRBJ2-4; 7 bases map to TRBD1. Germline assignment: CDR1 SGHVS and CDR2 FNYEAQ. The CDR3 consists of 14 residues. Losses at the gene ends were 5 bases for V and 6 bases for J; bases not matched to a gene: 7.

This chain connects TRBV18 to TRBJ2-3; D may be TRBD1 (7 bases). The CDR3 is 16 amino acids. Trimming removed 3 bases at V and 0 bases at J, with 13 bases between. The germline V gene encodes CDR1 KGHSH and CDR2 LQKENI. The CDR3 nucleotides are TGTGCCAGCTCACCCAGGGGGGAGCGGAGCACAGATACGCAGTATTTT. Encoded protein: CASSPRGERSTDTQYF.

This sequence joins TRBV11-3 and TRBJ2-5; TRBD1 matches at 8 bases. Trimming removed 5 bases from V and 5 bases from J; junction bases left unmatched: 7. This CDR3 spans 14 amino acids. The germline V gene has CDR1 SGHNT and CDR2 YENEEA. CDR3 loop: CASSQGQDGETQYF. In nucleotides, the CDR3 is TGTGCCAGCAGCCAGGGACAGGACGGGGAGACCCAGTACTTC.

CDR3 in amino acids: CASSWGADTQYF. Here the CDR3 DNA reads TGCGCCAGCAGCTGGGGGGCAGATACGCAGTATTTT. The V and J genes are TRBV5-1 and TRBJ2-3; possible D gene TRBD2, 6 bases. The V gene's germline CDR1 is SGHRS and CDR2 YFSETQ. The CDR3 is 12 amino acids. V was shortened by 3 bases and J by 4 bases, with 6 bases between the two germline ends.

This clone was observed once. This chain connects TRBV7-3 to TRBJ2-1, with 14 bases that match TRBD2. Germline-derived CDR1 and CDR2 are SGHTA and FQGTGA. This CDR3 region has 16 residues. Trimming removed 0 bases from V and 9 bases from J; junction bases left unmatched: 4. The CDR3 DNA follows: TGTGCCAGCAGCTTAACGGGGACTAGCGGGAGTGTTGAGCAGTTCTTC. Protein sequence: CASSLTGTSGSVEQFF. Together with reference TRBV7-3 and TRBJ2-1, the CDR3 gives the full variable domain: GAGVSQTPSNKVTEKGKYVELRCDPISGHTALYWYRQSLGQGPEFLIYFQGTGAADDSGLPNDRFFAVRPEGSVSTLKIQRTERGDSAVYLCASSLTGTSGSVEQFFGPGTRLTVL.

CDR3 nucleotide sequence: TGTGCCAGCAGTACTAACAGACAAGGGGACTACACCTTC. It is translated as CASSTNRQGDYTF. The chain recombines TRBV2 with TRBJ1-2; maybe TRBD1 (5 bases). CDR1 and CDR2 (germline): SNHLY, FYNNEI. CDR3 size: 13 residues. V was cut by 5 bases and J by 10 bases, with 17 bases left in between.

Only one count was recorded for this clone. The chain recombines TRBV5-1 with TRBJ2-1; 12 nucleotides match TRBD2. Per germline, CDR1 SGHRS and CDR2 YFSETQ. The ends lost 0 bases at V and 3 bases at J; junction bases unmatched: 7. The CDR3 is 18 residues long. CDR3 bases: TGCGCCAGCAGCTTGGCCGTCGGACTAGCGGGACTCTACAATGAGCAGTTCTTC. This encodes CASSLAVGLAGLYNEQFF.

This rearrangement joins TRBV5-1 to TRBJ2-6, with TRBD2 identical over 8 bases. CDR3 size: 19 residues. The junction had 13 bases not matched to a gene; V was cut back by 1 base and J by 4 bases. Germline CDR1 is SGHRS and CDR2 is YFSETQ. The CDR3 DNA reads TGCGCCAGCAGCTTGCGGGGGAGCGGGAGTTTTAGCGGGGCCAACGTCCTGACTTTC. Translation: CASSLRGSGSFSGANVLTF. The variable domain in full, with the rest retrieved from reference TRBV5-1 and TRBJ2-6, is KAGVTQTPRYLIKTRGQQVTLSCSPISGHRSVSWYQQTPGQGLQFLFEYFSETQRNKGNFPGRFSGRQFSNSRSEMNVSTLELGDSALYLCASSLRGSGSFSGANVLTFGAGSRLTVL.

The genes are TRBV5-6 and TRBJ2-3, with 10 bases aligning to TRBD2. CDR3 size: 15 residues. Looked up from germline, CDR1 is SGHDT and CDR2 is YYEEEE. V shed 2 bases and J 5 bases; nucleotides not matched to a gene: 5. Written as DNA, the CDR3 is TGTGCCAGCAGCTTTACTAGCGGGATCGGAGATACGCAGTATTTT. As protein: CASSFTSGIGDTQYF.

The chain carries TRBV18 and TRBJ2-1; possible D gene TRBD2, 5 bases. Germline V CDR1 and CDR2: KGHSH, LQKENI. Trimming removed 0 bases at V and 6 bases at J, with 15 bases between. The CDR3 is 16 amino acids. In nucleotides, the CDR3 is TGTGCCAGCTCACCACCCACGAGTTCCCGGGGCAATGAGCAGTTCTTC. Amino acids: CASSPPTSSRGNEQFF.

The rearrangement joins TRBV19 to TRBJ1-1, with D possibly matching TRBD1 (5 bases). This CDR3 spans 16 amino acids. Germline loops: CDR1 LNHDA, CDR2 SQIVND (reference sequence). Trimming stripped 4 bases from V and 7 bases from J, with 22 bases between. CDR3 DNA sequence: TGTGCCAGTAGTACCCCTTATCCAGGGAGGCCAAATGAAGCTTTCTTT. As protein: CASSTPYPGRPNEAFF.

The gene calls are TRBV7-9 and TRBJ2-3; TRBD1 agrees at 7 bases. The J segment lost 5 bases and the V segment lost 2 bases, leaving 10 bases of the junction unmatched. The germline CDR1 and CDR2 sequences are SEHNR and FQNEAQ (reference sequence). CDR3 length: 16 amino acids. CDR3 nucleotides: TGTGCCAGCAGCTTACTGGCGGAGTCAGGGGGAGATACGCAGTATTTT. Amino acids: CASSLLAESGGDTQYF.

This chain connects TRBV6-1 to TRBJ1-4; D is undetermined. Germline V gene sequence: CDR1 MNHNS, CDR2 SASEGT. V lost 2 bases to trimming and J lost 1 base, with 20 bases between them. The CDR3 length is 19 residues. CDR3 sequence (DNA): TGTGCCAGCAGTGAAAGTTGGGTCGCGGGGTTTGGAACTAATGAAAAACTGTTTTTT. It is translated as CASSESWVAGFGTNEKLFF.

V usage is TRBV10-3 and J usage is TRBJ2-7; 11 bases agree with TRBD2. Per germline, CDR1 ENHRY and CDR2 SYGVKD. The junction had 1 base not matched to a gene; V was cut back by 3 bases and J by 3 bases. This CDR3 has 14 amino acids. DNA of the CDR3: TGTGCCATCAGTGAAGGGACTAGCGGCTACGAGCAGTACTTC. This sequence encodes CAISEGTSGYEQYF.

The CDR3 DNA reads as TGTGCCAGCAGCTTAGTGGACAGGGACAATGAGCAGTTCTTC. Residues: CASSLVDRDNEQFF. The chain carries TRBV7-9 and TRBJ2-1; 8 bases map to TRBD1. The germline CDR1 and CDR2 sequences are SEHNR and FQNEAQ (reference sequence). The CDR3 runs to 14 residues. The V and J ends lost 1 base and 5 bases, in that order; junction bases with no gene match: 1.

The V call is TRBV6-5, the J call TRBJ2-2; 8 nucleotides match TRBD2. Trimming removed 8 bases from V and 4 bases from J; junction bases left unmatched: 6. The CDR3 runs to 14 residues. The V gene's germline CDR1 is MNHEY and CDR2 SVGAGI. Written as DNA, the CDR3 is TGTGCCAGCTCGGCGGGAGGAGTCACCGGGGAGCTGTTTTTT. It is translated as CASSAGGVTGELFF.

CDR3: CASSPSRGQNTEAFF. For the CDR3, the DNA is TGTGCCAGCTCACCATCGAGGGGACAGAACACTGAAGCTTTCTTT. The chain uses TRBV18 and TRBJ1-1, with D tentatively TRBD1 (6 bases). Germline V lookup: CDR1 KGHSH, CDR2 LQKENI. The CDR3 is 15 residues long. V lost 2 bases to trimming and J lost 1 base, with 11 bases between them.

A remark on this clone: Its ends do not fully match the called genes, so a read error is possible. The chain employs TRBV7-8 and TRBJ2-7, with 9 bases matching TRBD2. The CDR3 covers 15 residues. From germline, CDR1 is SGHVS and CDR2 FQNEAQ. CDR3 loop: CASSSQTSGNYGQYF. The CDR3 bases are TGTGCCAGCAGCTCCCAGACTAGCGGAAACTACGGGCAGTACTTC.